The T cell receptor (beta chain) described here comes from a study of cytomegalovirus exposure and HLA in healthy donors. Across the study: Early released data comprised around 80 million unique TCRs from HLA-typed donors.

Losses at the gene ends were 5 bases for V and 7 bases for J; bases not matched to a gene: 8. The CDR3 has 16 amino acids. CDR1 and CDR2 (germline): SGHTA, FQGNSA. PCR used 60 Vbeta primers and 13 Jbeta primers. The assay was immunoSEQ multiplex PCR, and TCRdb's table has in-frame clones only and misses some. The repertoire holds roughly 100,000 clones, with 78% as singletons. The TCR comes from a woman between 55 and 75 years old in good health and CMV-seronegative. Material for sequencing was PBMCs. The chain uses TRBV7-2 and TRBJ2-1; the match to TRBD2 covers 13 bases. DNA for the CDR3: TGTGCCAGCAGCGCGCAGGGGACTAGCGGGGCGAATGAGCAGTTCTTC. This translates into CASSAQGTSGANEQFF.